Ten or more counts support the clone carrying this TCR beta chain. CDR1 and CDR2 from the germline V gene are MGHRA and YSYEKL. The CDR3 runs to 14 residues. The V gene lost 0 bases and the J gene lost 2 bases, with 7 bases spanning the gap. Through a sample-barcoded 5' primer and a J-beta primer mix, a second PCR was run for 7 to 11 cycles. TCRdb re-derived calls from the 5' RACE reads in MiXCR, one entry per CDR3 protein. The data hold 710,000 or so distinct CDR3 sequences, with roughly 32% observed a single time. Staff drew approximately 9.7 milliliters of peripheral blood from each donor. The data stem from a study of blood T cells in healthy people across ages.

The sequencing input was blood. This sequence was found in a woman aged 80 or over in good health. V gene TRBV4-1 combines with J gene TRBJ1-1; D remains ambiguous. The CDR3 nucleotides read TGCGCCAGCAGCCAAGATACAGTAAACACTGAAGCTTTCTTT. Its protein product is CASSQDTVNTEAFF.